This TCR beta chain was recorded in a study of T cell repertoires in cytomegalovirus infection (dated by TCRdb to between 2018 and 2021). Broadly, across the study: Peptide stimulations targeted recently identified HLA-C-restricted CMV epitopes, whose presentation resists viral immunomodulation, together with well-studied HLA-B-restricted epitopes. The HLA type of each donor mattered for the analysis, because public TCR beta signatures pointed to carriage of CMV infection along with the matching HLA type. Here is what the overall study found, with its caveats: The ex vivo response was dominated by HLA-C-restricted CMV-specific TCR beta clonotypes, which also provided the single most frequent clonotype in two of eight donors. In both this cohort and an independent cohort of over 350 donors, the cumulative frequency of public TCR beta family members distinguished carriers of CMV infection plus the relevant HLA type.

V has 2 bases trimmed and J has 3 bases trimmed; junction bases matching no gene number 8. The CDR3 starts with the cysteine, ends with the phenylalanine, and has 18 residues. Only the CDR3 DNA stays, 54 bases, in frame from base 1. Reading the label with the study, this specimen's treatment or condition is: in vitro stimulation with specific CMV peptide epitopes to enrich CMV-specific T cells. This clonotype was detected a few times. It has no known antigen specificity. The sample holds no much larger clone one base away, and base qualities are not on file. Instrument on record: Illumina HiSeq 1500. TCRdb handled the public reads itself, with Q25 trimming in fastp and clone calling in MiXCR, and kept productive beta chains. Each entry is one CDR3 protein sequence, shown with its most common DNA and genes. This sample has about 920,000 distinct CDR3 sequences in its table, and less than 40% of those were observed once. Of the sample, more than 13% is held by the ten largest clones.

The chain joins TRBV12-3 or TRBV12-4 to TRBJ2-6, and 9 junctional nucleotides match TRBD1. Sequencing was performed on cultured CD8+ T cells from PBMCs, taken from culture after CMV antigen stimulation. This TCR was sampled from a human donor in good health (CMV status not recorded). Some clones in this sample may be carry-over from other donors' samples. Read as DNA, the sequence is TGTGCCAGCAGTTTATGGGCACAGGGGGCGAGTGGGGCCAACGTCCTGACTTTC. This codes for CASSLWAQGASGANVLTF.